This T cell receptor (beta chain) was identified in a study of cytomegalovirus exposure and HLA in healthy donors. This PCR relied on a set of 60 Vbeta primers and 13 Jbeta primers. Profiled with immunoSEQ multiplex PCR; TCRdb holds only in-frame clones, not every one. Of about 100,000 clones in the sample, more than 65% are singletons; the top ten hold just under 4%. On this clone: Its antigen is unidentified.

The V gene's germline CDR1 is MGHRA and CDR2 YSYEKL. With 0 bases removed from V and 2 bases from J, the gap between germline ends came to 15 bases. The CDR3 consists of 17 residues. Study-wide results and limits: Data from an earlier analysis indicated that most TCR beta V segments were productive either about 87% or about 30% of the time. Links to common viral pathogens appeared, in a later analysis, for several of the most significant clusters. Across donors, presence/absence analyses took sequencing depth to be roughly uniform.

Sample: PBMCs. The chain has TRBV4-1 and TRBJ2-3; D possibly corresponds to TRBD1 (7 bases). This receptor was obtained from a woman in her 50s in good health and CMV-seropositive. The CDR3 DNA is TGCGCCAGCAGCCAAGACTCCGGAGGGGGCCCCACAGATACGCAGTATTTT. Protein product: CASSQDSGGGPTDTQYF.